The next 2 T cell receptor beta chains were all read from a single sample in a study of HIV-infected patients and healthy controls (dated by TCRdb to 2013 to 2014). Since whole blood was used without any cell fractionation, the repertoire reflected all peripheral T cells in unsorted form. The library was made by 5' RACE. TCRdb names Illumina MiSeq as the instrument used. SuperScript III was used to reverse transcribe 500 ng RNA with primers targeting the alpha and beta constant regions. Separate alpha and beta chain libraries were made by chain-specific third strand synthesis with multiplexing indices. The public sequencing data were trimmed at Q25 with fastp and processed into clonotypes with MiXCR by TCRdb, which kept only in-frame beta chains. Rows with one shared CDR3 protein collapse into an entry with the most common genes and DNA. Counted in this sample were 18,000 or so distinct CDR3 sequences; 9% to 10% of them appeared once. The top ten constitute about 6.7% of the sample.

Specimen: blood. The receptors shown here come from an adult in good health.

This clonotype was found many times. The V and J genes are TRBV13 and TRBJ2-7; D gene uncertain. Between the trimmed V and J ends, which lost 3 bases and 6 bases, there was a span of 12 bases. The CDR3 runs 13 residues. Per the germline V gene, CDR1 is PRHDT and CDR2 is FYEKMQ (reference sequence). This CDR3 is CASSLMGKGEQYF. DNA of the CDR3: TGTGCCAGCAGCTTGATGGGGAAGGGCGAGCAGTACTTC.

This clonotype was counted ten times or more. This sequence joins TRBV7-2 and TRBJ1-5; no clear D gene. The CDR3 runs 15 residues. Germline V gives CDR1 SGHTA, CDR2 FQGNSA. Trimming took off 2 bases at V and 0 bases at J, with 8 bases between the two ends. The CDR3, as DNA: TGTGCCAGCAGCTTAACCGGAAATAGCAATCAGCCCCAGCATTTT. Protein: CASSLTGNSNQPQHF. The full variable domain, rest sourced from reference TRBV7-2 and TRBJ1-5, is GAGVSQSPSNKVTEKGKDVELRCDPISGHTALYWYRQSLGQGLEFLIYFQGNSAPDKSGLPSDRFSAERTGGSVSTLTIQRTQQEDSAVYLCASSLTGNSNQPQHFGDGTRLSIL.